This T cell receptor beta chain was found in a study of blood T cell repertoires in COVID-19. Trimming cost V 0 bases and J 4 bases; bases outside gene matches: 5. CDR1 and CDR2 from the germline V gene are MGHRA and YSYEKL. The CDR3 sequence is 16 residues long. Clones were read by immunoSEQ multiplex PCR, and TCRdb kept only the in-frame ones, dropping some. The data contain about 270,000 clones, 90% of them singletons. The sequencing input was PBMCs or T cells enriched from blood (not recorded which). This clonotype was sampled from a woman aged 25 to 39 with acute COVID-19. The V gene is TRBV4-1, the J gene TRBJ1-3; 8 bases match TRBD1. The chain's CDR3 is CASSQEGTGYGNTIYF. DNA of the CDR3: TGCGCCAGCAGCCAAGAGGGGACAGGCTACGGAAACACCATATATTTT.